The T cell receptor beta chain under discussion was sequenced for a study of blood T cells in healthy people across ages. A sample-barcoded 5' primer and a J-beta primer mix were used in a second PCR of about 6 to 11 cycles. A single record per CDR3 protein comes from TCRdb applying MiXCR to the 5' RACE reads. Counted here are about 1.8 million distinct CDR3 sequences, around half occurring once; the ten biggest clones make up approximately 2%. This clonotype was seen a few times. As yet, its antigen is unknown. CDR1 and CDR2 (germline): SGHTA, FQGNSA. This CDR3 region has 13 residues. V lost 4 bases and J lost 4, with 11 bases in between. Whole-study results and caveats: More naive CD4+ cells and higher diversity were found in long-lived than in aged donors. Diversity of TCR beta per million T cells declined in a roughly linear way with age.

This clonotype was sampled from a woman aged 35 to 49 in good health. The sequenced material came from blood. J is TRBJ2-7 and V is TRBV7-2; no reliable D call. Written as DNA, the CDR3 is TGTGCCAGCAGCTCACCGGTTAGTTACGAGCAGTACTTC. Protein product: CASSSPVSYEQYF.